This TCR beta chain was captured in a study of OX40 agonist ivuxolimab in advanced cancers. Study at large: Mean age approximately 61 years, range 23 to 79; about 81% male. A partial response was reached by three patients: one with hepatocellular carcinoma and two with cutaneous melanoma.

Data came from immunoSEQ multiplex PCR; TCRdb stores just in-frame clones and leaves some out. The repertoire consists of some 70,000 clones, with around four fifths occurring once and the leading ten covering less than 2.5%. The germline gives CDR1 ENHRY, CDR2 SYGVKD. Trimming pared 5 bases from V and 1 base from J, leaving 5 bases between. The CDR3 runs 13 residues. J is TRBJ1-4 and V is TRBV10-3; D gene ambiguous. This clonotype was obtained from an adult with an advanced solid tumor such as melanoma, head and neck, liver or kidney cancer. The sequencing here drew on CD4+ or CD8+ T cells sorted from blood, taken in a trial of the OX40 agonist ivuxolimab. The CDR3 region has the DNA TGTGCCATCAGTTCGGGAACTAATGAAAAACTGTTTTTT. Translating it yields CAISSGTNEKLFF.